Listed here is a single T cell receptor (beta chain). It has no known antigen specificity. No much larger clonotype is one base removed from it; base qualities were not supplied. The sample holds other DNA sequences that translate to the same CDR3. The collaborating institutions used their own protocols to collect whole blood in K2EDTA tubes. Collaborator samples were shipped for TCRbeta analysis as frozen whole blood, isolated PBMCs, or DNA extracted from either sample type. This specimen belongs to a study of blood T cell repertoires in COVID-19 (dated by TCRdb to 2020 to 2021). Broadly, across the study: Samples covering the acute and convalescent phases of COVID-19 were provided by collaborators in the United States, Italy and Spain. Where available, HLA class I and class II types were obtained from metadata supplied by the sample provider rather than from assay-based typing. The material from the prospective study consisted of cDNA or gDNA derived from T cells, B-cell-depleted T cells, or PBMCs. The dataset comprised deeply sampled blood TCRbeta repertoires from subjects exposed to, actively infected with, or recovered from COVID-19. A de-identified subject ID, COVID-19 status, age in years and sex were almost always included in the sample metadata. Samples were obtained from the ongoing ImmuneRACE study (first 160 participants) and from 1,254 subjects provided by 6 global collaborators. The repertoires were made available in a free public database intended to serve as a resource for research on the immune response to SARS-CoV-2. On the study overall, not on this receptor specifically: How much clinical and demographic metadata was included differed by source and by participant, and the metadata was provided uncurated.

CDR1 and CDR2 are read off the germline V gene (reference sequence) as LNHDA and SQIVND. From V the trimming removes 7 bases and from J it removes 4 bases, while the gene matches leave 11 bases of the junction unaccounted for. The CDR3 numbers 15 residues from cysteine through phenylalanine. The kept DNA is CDR3 alone, 45 bases in frame from the first base. TCRbeta CDR3 regions were amplified from genomic DNA by means of the immunoSEQ Assay, a bias-controlled multiplex PCR. The paper's data handling went like this. The number of nucleated cells in each sample was estimated from the amplification of reference gene primers within the assay. To quantify the absolute abundance of each unique TCRbeta CDR3 rearrangement, sequence reads were collapsed and filtered. For each sample, productive Simpson clonality was calculated as the square root of Simpson's diversity index across productive rearrangements. Here the immuneACCESS table is served through TCRdb, limited to in-frame sequences with V and J called. Missing clones are a known gap in these copies; in checked studies unresolved V genes cover under half, and the rest lacks a known reason. V and J calls plus clone size are reproduced from that table; the DNA served to infer D and trimming. The sample records roughly 230,000 clones, around 80% of which are singletons. The top ten constitute around 30% of the sample.

Material: peripheral blood. The chain is encoded by TRBV19 joined to TRBJ2-3; 7 bases in the middle match TRBD1. The receptor was derived from a man aged 35 to 55 with acute or convalescent COVID-19. The CDR3 region has the sequence CASKQGNHGADTQYF. In nucleotides, the sequence is TGTGCCAGTAAACAGGGGAATCATGGCGCAGATACGCAGTATTTT.